The source of this T cell receptor (beta chain) is a study of shared clonotypes between healthy human individuals. Study-wide findings and caveats: Compared with clonotypes that all four donors shared, non-shared clonotypes had lower generation probabilities. Sample collection involved blood only; tissue repertoires are likely different.

There are a few counts of this clone. Its antigen remains unknown. Healthy and HIV-negative, the adult donors had no recent acute infections or vaccinations. In germline, CDR1 is SGHRS, CDR2 YFSETQ. The CDR3 contains 14 residues. Trimming cost V 4 bases and J 4 bases; bases outside gene matches: 4. Sequencing was performed with immunoSEQ multiplex PCR; in TCRdb, only in-frame clones are kept and a portion is missing. The repertoire holds 2 million to 3 million clones, with 80% to 95% as singletons. The chain is built from TRBV5-1 and TRBJ2-1, with 8 bases lining up with TRBD1. The source material was naive CD4+ T cells from PBMCs. The subset: CD45RA+ positively selected. The TCR comes from a man younger than 35 in good health. Some clones in this sample may be carry-over from other donors' samples. The CDR3: CASSPGQAYNEQFF. The CDR3 DNA is TGCGCCAGCAGCCCGGGACAGGCATACAATGAGCAGTTCTTC.